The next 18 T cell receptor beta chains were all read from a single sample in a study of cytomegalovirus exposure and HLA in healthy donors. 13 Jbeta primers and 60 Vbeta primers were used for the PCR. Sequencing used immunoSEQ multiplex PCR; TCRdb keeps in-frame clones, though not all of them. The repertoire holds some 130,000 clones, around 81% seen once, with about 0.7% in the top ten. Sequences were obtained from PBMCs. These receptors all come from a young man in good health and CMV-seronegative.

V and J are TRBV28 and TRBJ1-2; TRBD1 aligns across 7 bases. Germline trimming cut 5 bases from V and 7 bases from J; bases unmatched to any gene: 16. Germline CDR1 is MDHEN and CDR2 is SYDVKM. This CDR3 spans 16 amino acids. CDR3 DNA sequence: TGTGCCAGCAGTCCACTCTCCGGGACAGAGCATCTTGGCTACACCTTC. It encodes CASSPLSGTEHLGYTF.

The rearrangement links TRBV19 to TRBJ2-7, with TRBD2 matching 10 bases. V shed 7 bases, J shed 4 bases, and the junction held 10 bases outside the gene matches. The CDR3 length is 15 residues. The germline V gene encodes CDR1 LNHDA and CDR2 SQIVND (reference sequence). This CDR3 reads CASTLAGGIQYEQYF. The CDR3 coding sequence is TGTGCCAGTACCTTAGCGGGGGGAATTCAGTACGAGCAGTACTTC.

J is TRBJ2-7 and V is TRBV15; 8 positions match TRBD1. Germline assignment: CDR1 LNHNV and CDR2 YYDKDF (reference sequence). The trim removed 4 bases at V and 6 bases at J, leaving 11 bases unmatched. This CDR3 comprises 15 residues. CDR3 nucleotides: TGTGCCACCAGCACCCGGACAGGGAAGGATATCGAGCAGTACTTC. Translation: CATSTRTGKDIEQYF.

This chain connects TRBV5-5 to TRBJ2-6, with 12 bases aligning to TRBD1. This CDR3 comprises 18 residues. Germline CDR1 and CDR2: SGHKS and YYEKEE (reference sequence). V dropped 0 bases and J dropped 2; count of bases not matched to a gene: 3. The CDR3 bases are TGTGCCAGCAGCTTGGAAGGGACAGGGGGCACTGGGGCCAACGTCCTGACTTTC. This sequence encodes CASSLEGTGGTGANVLTF.

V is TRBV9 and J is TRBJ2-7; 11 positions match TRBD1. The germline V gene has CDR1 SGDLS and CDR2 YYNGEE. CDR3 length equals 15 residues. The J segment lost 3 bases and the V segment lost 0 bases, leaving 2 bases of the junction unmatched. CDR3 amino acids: CASSVEGQGVYEQYF. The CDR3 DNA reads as TGTGCCAGCAGCGTAGAGGGACAGGGGGTCTACGAGCAGTACTTC.

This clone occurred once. CDR3 protein: CASSHRGFSGYTF. CDR3 coding DNA: TGTGCCAGCAGTCACCGGGGGTTTTCTGGCTACACCTTC. This chain uses TRBV6-5 with TRBJ1-2; maybe TRBD1 (5 bases). Germline V gives CDR1 MNHEY, CDR2 SVGAGI. V was cut by 5 bases and J by 7 bases, with 14 bases left in between. This CDR3 comprises 13 residues.

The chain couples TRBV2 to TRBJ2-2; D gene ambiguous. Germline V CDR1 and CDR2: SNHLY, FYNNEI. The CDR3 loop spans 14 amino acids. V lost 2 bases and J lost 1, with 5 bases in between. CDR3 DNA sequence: TGTGCCAGCAGTGAATTGAGGAACACCGGGGAGCTGTTTTTT. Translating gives CASSELRNTGELFF.

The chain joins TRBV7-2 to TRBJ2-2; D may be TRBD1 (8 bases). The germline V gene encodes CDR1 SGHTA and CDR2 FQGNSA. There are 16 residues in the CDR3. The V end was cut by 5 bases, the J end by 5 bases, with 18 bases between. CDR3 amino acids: CASSQDRVGRTGELFF. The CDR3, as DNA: TGTGCCAGCAGCCAGGACAGGGTCGGGAGGACCGGGGAGCTGTTTTTT.

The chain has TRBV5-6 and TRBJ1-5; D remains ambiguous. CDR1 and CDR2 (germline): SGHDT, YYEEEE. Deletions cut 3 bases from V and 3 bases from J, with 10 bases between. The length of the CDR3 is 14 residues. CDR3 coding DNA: TGTGCCAGCAGCTCAGTGGCGGACAATCAGCCCCAGCATTTT. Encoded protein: CASSSVADNQPQHF.

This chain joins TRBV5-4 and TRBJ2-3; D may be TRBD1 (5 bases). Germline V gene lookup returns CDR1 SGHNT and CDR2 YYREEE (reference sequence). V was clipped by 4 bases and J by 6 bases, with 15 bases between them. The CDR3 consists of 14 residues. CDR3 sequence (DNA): TGTGCCAGCAGCCAGGGTACGTCTAGGGATACGCAGTATTTT. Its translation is CASSQGTSRDTQYF.

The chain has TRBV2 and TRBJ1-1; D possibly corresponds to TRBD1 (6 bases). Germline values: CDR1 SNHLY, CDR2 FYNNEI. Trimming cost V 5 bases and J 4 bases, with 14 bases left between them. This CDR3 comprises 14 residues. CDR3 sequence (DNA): TGTGCCAGCAGTCTGCAGGGGATTGCCACTGAAGCTTTCTTT. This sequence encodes CASSLQGIATEAFF.

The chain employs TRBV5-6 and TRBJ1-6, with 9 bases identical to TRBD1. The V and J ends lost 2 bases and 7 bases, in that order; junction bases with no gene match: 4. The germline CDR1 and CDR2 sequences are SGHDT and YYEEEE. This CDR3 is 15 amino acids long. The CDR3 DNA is TGTGCCAGCAGCTTCCGGACAGGGGTAAATTCACCCCTCCACTTT. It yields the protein CASSFRTGVNSPLHF.

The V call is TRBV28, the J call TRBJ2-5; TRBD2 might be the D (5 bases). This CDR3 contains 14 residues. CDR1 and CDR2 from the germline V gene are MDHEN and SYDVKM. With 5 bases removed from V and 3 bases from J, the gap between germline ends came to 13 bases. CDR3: CASSPFSEKETQYF. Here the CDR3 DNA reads TGTGCCAGCAGTCCGTTTAGCGAAAAAGAGACCCAGTACTTC.

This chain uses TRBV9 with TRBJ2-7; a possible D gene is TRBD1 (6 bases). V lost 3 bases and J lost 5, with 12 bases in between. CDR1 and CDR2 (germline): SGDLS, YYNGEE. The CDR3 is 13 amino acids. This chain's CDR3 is CASSAKQGHEQYF. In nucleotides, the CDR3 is TGTGCCAGCAGCGCCAAACAGGGACACGAGCAGTACTTC.

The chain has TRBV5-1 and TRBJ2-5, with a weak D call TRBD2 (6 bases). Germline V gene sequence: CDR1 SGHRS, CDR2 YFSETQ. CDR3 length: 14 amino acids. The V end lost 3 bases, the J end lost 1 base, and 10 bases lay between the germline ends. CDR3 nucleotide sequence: TGCGCCAGCAGCTCCACGGGAGCCCAAGAGACCCAGTACTTC. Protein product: CASSSTGAQETQYF.

The CDR3 loop reads CASSDQVDRGSPIPLTF. For the CDR3, the DNA is TGTGCCAGCAGTGACCAGGTTGACAGGGGATCACCTATCCCCTTAACCTTC. The chain couples TRBV2 to TRBJ1-2, with 8 bases aligning to TRBD1. V gave up 3 bases and J gave up 14 bases; unmatched junction bases: 23. Germline values: CDR1 SNHLY, CDR2 FYNNEI. The CDR3 has 17 residues.

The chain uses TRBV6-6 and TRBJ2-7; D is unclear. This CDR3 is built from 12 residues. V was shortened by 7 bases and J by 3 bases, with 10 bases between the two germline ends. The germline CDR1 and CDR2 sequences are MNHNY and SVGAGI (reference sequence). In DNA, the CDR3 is TGTGCCAGCACTTTCCGCGGCTACGAGCAGTACTTC. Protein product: CASTFRGYEQYF.

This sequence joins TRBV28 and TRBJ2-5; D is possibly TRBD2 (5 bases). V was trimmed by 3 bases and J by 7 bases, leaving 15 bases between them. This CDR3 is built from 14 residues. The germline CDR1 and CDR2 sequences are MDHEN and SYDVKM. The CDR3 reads CASSFRVRERTQYF. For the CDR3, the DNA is TGTGCCAGCAGTTTCCGGGTGAGGGAGAGGACCCAGTACTTC. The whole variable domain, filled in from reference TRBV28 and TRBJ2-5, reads DVKVTQSSRYLVKRTGEKVFLECVQDMDHENMFWYRQDPGLGLRLIYFSYDVKMKEKGDIPEGYSVSREKKERFSLILESASTNQTSMYLCASSFRVRERTQYFGPGTRLLVL.